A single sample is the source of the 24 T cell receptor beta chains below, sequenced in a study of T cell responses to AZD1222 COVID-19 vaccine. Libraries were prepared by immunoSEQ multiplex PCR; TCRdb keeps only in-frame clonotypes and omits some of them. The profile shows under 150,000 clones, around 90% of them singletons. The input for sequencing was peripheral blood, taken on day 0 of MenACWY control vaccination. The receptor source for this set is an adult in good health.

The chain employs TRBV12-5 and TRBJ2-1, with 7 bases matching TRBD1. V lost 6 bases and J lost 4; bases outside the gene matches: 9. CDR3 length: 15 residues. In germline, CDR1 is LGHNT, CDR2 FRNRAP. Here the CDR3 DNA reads TGTGCTAGTGGCCAAGGACAGGCCGGATACAATGAGCAGTTCTTC. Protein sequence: CASGQGQAGYNEQFF.

The CDR3 loop reads CASSPGLATDEQYF. As DNA, the CDR3 is TGTGCCAGCAGCCCAGGACTAGCGACGGACGAGCAGTACTTC. The gene calls are TRBV4-2 and TRBJ2-7; 9 bases map to TRBD2. The germline V gene encodes CDR1 LGHNA and CDR2 YNFKEQ. There are 14 residues in the CDR3. Trimming removed 4 bases from V and 5 bases from J; junction bases left unmatched: 6.

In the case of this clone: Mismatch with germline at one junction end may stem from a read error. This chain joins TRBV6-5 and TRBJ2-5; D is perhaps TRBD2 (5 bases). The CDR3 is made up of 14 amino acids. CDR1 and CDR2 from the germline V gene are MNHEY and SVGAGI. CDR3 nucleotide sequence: TGTGCCAGCAGCATCTCGAAGCGGACCCAGGAAGGTCACTTC. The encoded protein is CASSISKRTQEGHF.

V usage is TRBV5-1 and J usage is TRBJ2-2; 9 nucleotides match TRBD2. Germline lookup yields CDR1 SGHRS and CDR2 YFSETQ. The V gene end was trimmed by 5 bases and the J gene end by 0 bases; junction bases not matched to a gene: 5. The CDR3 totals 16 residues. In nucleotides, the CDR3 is TGCGCCAGCAGGGCTAGCGGGGTTGCGAACACCGGGGAGCTGTTTTTT. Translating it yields CASRASGVANTGELFF.

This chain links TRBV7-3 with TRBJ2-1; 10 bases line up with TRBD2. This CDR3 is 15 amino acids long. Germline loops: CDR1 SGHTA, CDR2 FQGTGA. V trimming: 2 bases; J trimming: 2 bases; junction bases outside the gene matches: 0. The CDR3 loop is CASSLLAGAYNEQFF. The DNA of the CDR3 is TGTGCCAGCAGCTTACTAGCGGGAGCCTACAATGAGCAGTTCTTC.

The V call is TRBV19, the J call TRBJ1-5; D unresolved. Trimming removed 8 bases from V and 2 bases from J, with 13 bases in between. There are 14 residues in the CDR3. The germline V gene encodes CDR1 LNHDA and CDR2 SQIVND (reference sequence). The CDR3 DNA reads TGTGCCAGTTGTTACAGCCTCGGCAATCAGCCCCAGCATTTT. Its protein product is CASCYSLGNQPQHF. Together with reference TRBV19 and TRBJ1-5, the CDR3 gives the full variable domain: DGGITQSPKYLFRKEGQNVTLSCEQNLNHDAMYWYRQDPGQGLRLIYYSQIVNDFQKGDIAEGYSVSREKKESFPLTVTSAQKNPTAFYLCASCYSLGNQPQHFGDGTRLSIL.

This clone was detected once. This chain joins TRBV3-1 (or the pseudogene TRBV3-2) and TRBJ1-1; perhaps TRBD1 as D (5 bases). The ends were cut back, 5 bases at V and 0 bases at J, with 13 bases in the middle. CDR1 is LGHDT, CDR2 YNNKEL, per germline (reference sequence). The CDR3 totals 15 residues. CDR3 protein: CASSSSGTVNTEAFF. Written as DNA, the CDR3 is TGTGCCAGCAGCAGCTCCGGGACGGTGAACACTGAAGCTTTCTTT.

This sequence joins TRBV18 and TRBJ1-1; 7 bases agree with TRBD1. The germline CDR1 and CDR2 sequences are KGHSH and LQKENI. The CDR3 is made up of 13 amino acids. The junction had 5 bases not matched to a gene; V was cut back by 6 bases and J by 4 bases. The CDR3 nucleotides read TGTGCCAGCTCCCCCGACAGGGCCACTGAAGCTTTCTTT. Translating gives CASSPDRATEAFF.

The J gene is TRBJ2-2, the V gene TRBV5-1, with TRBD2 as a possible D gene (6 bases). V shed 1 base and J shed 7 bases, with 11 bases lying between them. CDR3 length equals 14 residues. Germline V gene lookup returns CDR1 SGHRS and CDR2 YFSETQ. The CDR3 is CASSLSGEDGELFF. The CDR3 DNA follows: TGCGCCAGCAGCTTGTCGGGGGAGGACGGGGAGCTGTTTTTT.

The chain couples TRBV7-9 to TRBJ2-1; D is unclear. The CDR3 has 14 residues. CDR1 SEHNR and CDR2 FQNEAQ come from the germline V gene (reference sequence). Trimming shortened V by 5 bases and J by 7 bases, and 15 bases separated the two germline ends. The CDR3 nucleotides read TGTGCCAGCAGCGACACCAGGAGTCTGAATGAGCAGTTCTTC. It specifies CASSDTRSLNEQFF.

For the CDR3, the DNA is TGTGCCAGCAGCATAGGGCCGGGCGTTGGAATGTTTAGCTATGGCTACACCTTC. Its translation: CASSIGPGVGMFSYGYTF. The chain employs TRBV3-1 (or the pseudogene TRBV3-2) and TRBJ1-2; unclear D gene. CDR3 length: 18 residues. Trimming took off 5 bases at V and 4 bases at J, with 26 bases between the two ends. Germline V gives CDR1 LGHDT, CDR2 YNNKEL (reference sequence).

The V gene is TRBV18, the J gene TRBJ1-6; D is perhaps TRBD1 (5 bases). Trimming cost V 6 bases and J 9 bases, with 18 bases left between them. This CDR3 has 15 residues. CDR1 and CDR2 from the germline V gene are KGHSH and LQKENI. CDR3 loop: CASSQGQGVGSPLHF. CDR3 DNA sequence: TGTGCCAGCTCCCAAGGCCAAGGGGTCGGTTCACCCCTCCACTTT.

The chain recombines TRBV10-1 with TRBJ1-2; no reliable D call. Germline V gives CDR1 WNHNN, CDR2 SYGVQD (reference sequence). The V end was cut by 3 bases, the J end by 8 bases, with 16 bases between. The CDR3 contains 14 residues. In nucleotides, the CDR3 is TGCGCCAGCAGTGACCCCGAGCTTCTCGGAGGCTACACCTTC. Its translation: CASSDPELLGGYTF.

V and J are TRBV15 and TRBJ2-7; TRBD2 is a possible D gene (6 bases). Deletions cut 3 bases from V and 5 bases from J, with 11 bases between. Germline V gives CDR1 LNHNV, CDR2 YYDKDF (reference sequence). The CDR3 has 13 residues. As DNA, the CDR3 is TGTGCCACCAGCAGTCGGAGGGAGGACGAGCAGTACTTC. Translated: CATSSRREDEQYF.

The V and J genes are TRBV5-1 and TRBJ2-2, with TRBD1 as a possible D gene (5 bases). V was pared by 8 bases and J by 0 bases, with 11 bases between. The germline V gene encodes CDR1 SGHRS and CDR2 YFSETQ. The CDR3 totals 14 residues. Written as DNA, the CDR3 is TGCGCCAGTCGTCCAGGGACGAACACCGGGGAGCTGTTTTTT. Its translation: CASRPGTNTGELFF.

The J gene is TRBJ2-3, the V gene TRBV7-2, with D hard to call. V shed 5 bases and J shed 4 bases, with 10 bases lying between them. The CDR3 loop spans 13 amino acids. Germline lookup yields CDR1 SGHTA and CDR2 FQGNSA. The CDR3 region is CASSLGLADTQYF. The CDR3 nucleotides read TGTGCCAGCAGCCTGGGGTTGGCAGATACGCAGTATTTT.

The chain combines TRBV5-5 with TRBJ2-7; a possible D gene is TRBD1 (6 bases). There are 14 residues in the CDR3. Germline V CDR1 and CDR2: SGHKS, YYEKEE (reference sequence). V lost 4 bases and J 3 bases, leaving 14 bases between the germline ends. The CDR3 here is CASSPEGELYEQYF. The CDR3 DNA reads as TGTGCCAGCAGCCCCGAGGGGGAACTCTACGAGCAGTACTTC.

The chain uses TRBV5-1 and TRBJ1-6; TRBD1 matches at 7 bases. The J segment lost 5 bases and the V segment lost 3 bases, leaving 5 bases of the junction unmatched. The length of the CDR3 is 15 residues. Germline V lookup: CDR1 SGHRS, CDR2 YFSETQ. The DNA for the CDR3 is TGCGCCAGCAGCTACGGACAGGCGGATAATTCACCCCTCCACTTT. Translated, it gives CASSYGQADNSPLHF.

CDR3 DNA: TGCAGCGCCGAGAACCGGGACAGGGTTGACGTTGAGCAGTTCTTC. Protein: CSAENRDRVDVEQFF. The rearrangement joins TRBV29-1 to TRBJ2-1; TRBD1 matches at 9 bases. Germline CDR1 SQVTM, CDR2 ANQGSEA. This CDR3 has 15 residues. V trimming: 7 bases; J trimming: 9 bases; junction bases outside the gene matches: 16.

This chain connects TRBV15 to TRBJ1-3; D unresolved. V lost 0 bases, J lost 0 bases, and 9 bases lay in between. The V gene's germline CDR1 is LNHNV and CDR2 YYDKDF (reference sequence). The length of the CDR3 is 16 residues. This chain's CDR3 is CATSRDQTLSGNTIYF. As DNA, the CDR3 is TGTGCCACCAGCAGAGATCAGACACTCTCTGGAAACACCATATATTTT.

The CDR3: CASSAPGGGSNQPQHF. The CDR3 region has the DNA TGTGCCAGCAGTGCCCCGGGCGGGGGTAGCAATCAGCCCCAGCATTTT. The chain combines TRBV6-1 with TRBJ1-5, with D maybe TRBD1 (5 bases). V was trimmed by 4 bases and J by 0 bases, leaving 13 bases between them. CDR3 length: 16 amino acids. Germline V gene lookup returns CDR1 MNHNS and CDR2 SASEGT.

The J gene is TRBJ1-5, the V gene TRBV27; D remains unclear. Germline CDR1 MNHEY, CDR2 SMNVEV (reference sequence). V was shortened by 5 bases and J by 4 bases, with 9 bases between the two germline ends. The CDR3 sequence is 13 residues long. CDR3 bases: TGTGCCAGCAGTGCAGGCTCGAATCAGCCCCAGCATTTT. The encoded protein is CASSAGSNQPQHF.

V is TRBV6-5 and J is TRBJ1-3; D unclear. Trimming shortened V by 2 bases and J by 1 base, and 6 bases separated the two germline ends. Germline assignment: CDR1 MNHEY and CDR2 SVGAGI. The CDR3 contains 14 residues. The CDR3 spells CASSYGFSGNTIYF. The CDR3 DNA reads TGTGCCAGCAGTTACGGGTTTTCTGGAAACACCATATATTTT.

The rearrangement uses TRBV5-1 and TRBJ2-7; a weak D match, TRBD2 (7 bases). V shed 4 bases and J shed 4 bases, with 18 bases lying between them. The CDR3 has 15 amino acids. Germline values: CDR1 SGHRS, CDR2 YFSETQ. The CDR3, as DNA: TGCGCCAGCAGCCCGGGGGGCCTTTCGGGGTACGAGCAGTACTTC. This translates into CASSPGGLSGYEQYF.